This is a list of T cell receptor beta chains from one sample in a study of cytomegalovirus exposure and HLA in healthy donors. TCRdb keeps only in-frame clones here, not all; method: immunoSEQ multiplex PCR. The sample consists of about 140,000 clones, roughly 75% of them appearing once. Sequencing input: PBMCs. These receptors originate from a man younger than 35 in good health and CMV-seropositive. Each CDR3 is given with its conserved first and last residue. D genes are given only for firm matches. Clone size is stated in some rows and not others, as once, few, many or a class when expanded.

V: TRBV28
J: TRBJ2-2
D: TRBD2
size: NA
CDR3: CASSAELAGGPGELFF

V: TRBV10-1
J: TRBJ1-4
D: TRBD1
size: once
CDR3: CARIGQGALHKLFF

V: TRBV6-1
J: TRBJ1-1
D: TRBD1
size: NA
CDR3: CASSELDRAEAFF

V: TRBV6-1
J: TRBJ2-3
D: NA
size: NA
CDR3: CASSEWGVGTDTQYF

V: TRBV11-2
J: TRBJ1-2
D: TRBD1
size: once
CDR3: CASSAQGAQTYGYTF

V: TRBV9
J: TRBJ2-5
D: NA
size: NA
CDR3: CASSSDSGPGQETQYF

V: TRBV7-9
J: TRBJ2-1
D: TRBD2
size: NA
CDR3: CASSLRVGGRINEQFF

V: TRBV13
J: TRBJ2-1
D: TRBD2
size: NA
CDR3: CASSLSGDGSNEQFF

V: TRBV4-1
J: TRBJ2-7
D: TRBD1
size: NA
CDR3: CASSQVTGGPYEQYF

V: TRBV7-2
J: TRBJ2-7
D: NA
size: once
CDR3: CASSLEGGMRHEQYF